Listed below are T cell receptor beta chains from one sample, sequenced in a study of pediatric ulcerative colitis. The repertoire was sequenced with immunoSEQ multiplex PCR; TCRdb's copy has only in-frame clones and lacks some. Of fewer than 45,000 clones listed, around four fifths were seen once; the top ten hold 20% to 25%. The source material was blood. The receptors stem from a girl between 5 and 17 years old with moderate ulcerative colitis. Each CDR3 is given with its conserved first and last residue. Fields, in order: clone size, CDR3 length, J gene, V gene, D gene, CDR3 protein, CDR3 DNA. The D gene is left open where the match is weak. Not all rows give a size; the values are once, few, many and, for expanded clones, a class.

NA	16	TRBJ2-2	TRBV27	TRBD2	CASSLEGGPYTGELFF	TGTGCCAGCAGTTTGGAGGGAGGGCCTTACACCGGGGAGCTGTTTTTT
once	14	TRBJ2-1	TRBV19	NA	CASSVTPSYNEQFF	TGTGCCAGTAGTGTGACGCCGTCCTACAATGAGCAGTTCTTC
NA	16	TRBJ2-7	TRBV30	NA	CAWSVTTRGLSYEQYF	TGTGCCTGGAGTGTCACAACTAGGGGCTTATCCTACGAGCAGTACTTC
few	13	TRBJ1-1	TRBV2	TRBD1	CASSGDREQEAFF	TGTGCCAGCAGTGGTGACAGGGAACAAGAAGCTTTCTTT
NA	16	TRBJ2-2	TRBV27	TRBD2	CASSMVSGANTGELFF	TGTGCCAGCAGCATGGTCAGCGGGGCGAACACCGGGGAGCTGTTTTTT
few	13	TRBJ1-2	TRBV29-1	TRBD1	CSVDPGTEYGYTF	TGCAGCGTTGACCCCGGGACAGAATATGGCTACACCTTC
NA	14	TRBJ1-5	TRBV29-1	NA	CSVKQGGGNQPQHF	TGCAGCGTAAAACAGGGTGGTGGCAATCAGCCCCAGCATTTT
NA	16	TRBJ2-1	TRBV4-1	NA	CASSPSHGSSYNEQFF	TGCGCCAGCAGCCCATCCCACGGGAGCTCCTACAATGAGCAGTTCTTC
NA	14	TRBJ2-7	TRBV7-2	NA	CASTSLGVSYEQYF	TGTGCCAGCACCTCATTAGGGGTGAGCTACGAGCAGTACTTC
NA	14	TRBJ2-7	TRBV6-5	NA	CASSYMGASYEQYF	TGTGCCAGCAGTTACATGGGGGCCTCCTACGAGCAGTACTTC
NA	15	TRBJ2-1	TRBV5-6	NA	CASSLVGLSGIEQFF	TGTGCCAGCAGCTTGGTGGGTTTATCGGGGATTGAGCAGTTCTTC
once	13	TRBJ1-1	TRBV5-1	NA	CASSGAVNTEAFF	TGCGCCAGCAGCGGGGCGGTTAACACTGAAGCTTTCTTT
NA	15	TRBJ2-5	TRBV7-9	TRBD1	CASSLGDRSQETQYF	TGTGCCAGCAGCTTAGGGGACAGGAGCCAAGAGACCCAGTACTTC
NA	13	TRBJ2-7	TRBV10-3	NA	CAISWTDRDEQYF	TGTGCCATCAGTTGGACAGACCGGGACGAGCAGTACTTC
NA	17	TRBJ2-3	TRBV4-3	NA	CASSQENGRVGTDTQYF	TGCGCCAGCAGCCAAGAAAATGGGAGAGTTGGTACAGATACGCAGTATTTT
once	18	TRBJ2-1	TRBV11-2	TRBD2	CASSLISRGGSSYNEQFF	TGTGCCAGCAGCTTAATCTCTAGGGGCGGGAGTTCCTACAATGAGCAGTTCTTC
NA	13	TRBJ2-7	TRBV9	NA	CASSPGNSYEQYF	TGTGCCAGCAGCCCGGGAAACTCTTACGAGCAGTACTTC
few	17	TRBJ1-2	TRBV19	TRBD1	CASSLLPGQLFNYGYTF	TGTGCCAGTAGTCTCCTCCCGGGACAGCTCTTCAACTATGGCTACACCTTC
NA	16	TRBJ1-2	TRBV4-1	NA	CASSQILGQTNYGYTF	TGCGCCAGCAGCCAAATCCTAGGACAGACGAACTATGGCTACACCTTC
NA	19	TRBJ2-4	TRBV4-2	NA	CASSQGWVSVDLAKNIQYF	TGTGCCAGCAGCCAAGGTTGGGTGAGTGTTGACCTAGCCAAAAACATTCAGTACTTC
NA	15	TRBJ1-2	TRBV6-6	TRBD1	CASSYSGQGVYGYTF	TGTGCCAGCAGTTACTCGGGACAGGGCGTCTATGGCTACACCTTC
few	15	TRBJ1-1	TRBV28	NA	CASSQITVGYTEAFF	TGTGCCAGCAGTCAAATTACAGTGGGGTACACTGAAGCTTTCTTT